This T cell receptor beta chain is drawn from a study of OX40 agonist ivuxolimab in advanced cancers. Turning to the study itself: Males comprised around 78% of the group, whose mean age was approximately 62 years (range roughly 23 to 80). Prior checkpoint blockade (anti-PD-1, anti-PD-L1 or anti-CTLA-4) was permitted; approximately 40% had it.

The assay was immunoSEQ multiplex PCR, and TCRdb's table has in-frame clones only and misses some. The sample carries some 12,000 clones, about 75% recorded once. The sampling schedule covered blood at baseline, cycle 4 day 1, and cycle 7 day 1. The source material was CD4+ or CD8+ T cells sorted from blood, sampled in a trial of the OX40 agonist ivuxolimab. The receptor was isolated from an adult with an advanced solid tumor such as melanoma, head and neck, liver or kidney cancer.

CDR3 region: CASSELGWLYEQYF. The DNA of the CDR3 is TGCGCCAGCAGTGAGTTGGGTTGGCTCTACGAGCAGTACTTC. The J gene is TRBJ2-7, the V gene TRBV10-2; the D is unclear. Between the trimmed V and J ends, which lost 1 base and 3 bases, there was a span of 10 bases. This CDR3 is built from 14 residues. Germline values: CDR1 WSHSY, CDR2 SAAADI.